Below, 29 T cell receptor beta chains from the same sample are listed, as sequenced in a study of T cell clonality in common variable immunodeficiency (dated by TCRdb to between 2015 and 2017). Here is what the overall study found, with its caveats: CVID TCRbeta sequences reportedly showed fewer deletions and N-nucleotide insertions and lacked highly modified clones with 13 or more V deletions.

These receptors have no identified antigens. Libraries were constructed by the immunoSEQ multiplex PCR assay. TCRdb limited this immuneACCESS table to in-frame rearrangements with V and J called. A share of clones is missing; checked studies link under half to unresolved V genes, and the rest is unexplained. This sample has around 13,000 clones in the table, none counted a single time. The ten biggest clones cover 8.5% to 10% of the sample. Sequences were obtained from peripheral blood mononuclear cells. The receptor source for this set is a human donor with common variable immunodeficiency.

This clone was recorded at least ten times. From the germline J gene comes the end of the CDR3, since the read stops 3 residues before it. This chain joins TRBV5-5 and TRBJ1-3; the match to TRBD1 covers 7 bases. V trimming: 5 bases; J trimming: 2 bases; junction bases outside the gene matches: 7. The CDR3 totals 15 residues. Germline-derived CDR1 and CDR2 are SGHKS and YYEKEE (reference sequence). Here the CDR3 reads CASSDDRAPGNTIYF. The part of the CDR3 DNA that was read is TGTGCCAGCAGTGATGACAGGGCTCCTGGAAACACC.

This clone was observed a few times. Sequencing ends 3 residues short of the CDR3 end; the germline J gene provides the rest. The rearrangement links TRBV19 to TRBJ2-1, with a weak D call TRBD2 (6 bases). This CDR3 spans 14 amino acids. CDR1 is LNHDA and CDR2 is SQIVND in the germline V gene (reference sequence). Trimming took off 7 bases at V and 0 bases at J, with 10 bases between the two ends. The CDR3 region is CASTAGSSYNEQFF. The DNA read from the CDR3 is TGTGCCAGTACGGCGGGGAGCTCCTACAATGAG.

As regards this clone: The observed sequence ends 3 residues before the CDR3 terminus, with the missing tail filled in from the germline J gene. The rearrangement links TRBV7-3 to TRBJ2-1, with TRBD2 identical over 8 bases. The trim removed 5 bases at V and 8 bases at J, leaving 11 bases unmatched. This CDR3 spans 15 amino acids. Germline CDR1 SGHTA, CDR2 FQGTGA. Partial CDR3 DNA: TGTGCCAGCAGCCCCAGCGGGGGTCGTCGCGATGAG. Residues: CASSPSGGRRDE. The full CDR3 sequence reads CASSPSGGRRDEQFF.

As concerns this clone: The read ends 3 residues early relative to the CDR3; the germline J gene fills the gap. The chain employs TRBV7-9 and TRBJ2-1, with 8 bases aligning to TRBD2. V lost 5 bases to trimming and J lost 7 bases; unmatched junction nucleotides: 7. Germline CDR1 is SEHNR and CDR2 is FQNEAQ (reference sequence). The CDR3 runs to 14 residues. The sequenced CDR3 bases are TGTGCCAGCAGCCCGGGAGGGGCGAAGAATGAG. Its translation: CASSPGGAKNE. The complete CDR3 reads CASSPGGAKNEQFF.

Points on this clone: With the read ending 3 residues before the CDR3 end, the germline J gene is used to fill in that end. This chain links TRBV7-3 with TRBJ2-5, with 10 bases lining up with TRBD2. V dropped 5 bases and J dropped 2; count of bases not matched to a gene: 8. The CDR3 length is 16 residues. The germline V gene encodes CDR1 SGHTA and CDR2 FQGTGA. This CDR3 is CASSQRGGDFQETQYF. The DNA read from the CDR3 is TGTGCCAGCAGCCAGCGGGGGGGGGATTTTCAAGAGACC.

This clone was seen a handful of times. Partial CDR3 DNA: TGTGCCAGTAGGGGACAGTACAATCAGCCC. As protein: CASRGQYNQP. The complete CDR3 sequence is CASRGQYNQPQHF. The rearrangement uses TRBV19 and TRBJ1-5; 7 nucleotides match TRBD1. With the read ending 3 residues before the CDR3 end, the germline J gene is used to fill in that end. The CDR3 runs 13 residues. Germline CDR1 reads LNHDA; CDR2 reads SQIVND (reference sequence). After removal of 6 bases from V and 3 bases from J, the junction contained 2 bases not matched to a gene. The complete variable domain, with remaining parts taken from reference TRBV19 and TRBJ1-5, reads DGGITQSPKYLFRKEGQNVTLSCEQNLNHDAMYWYRQDPGQGLRLIYYSQIVNDFQKGDIAEGYSVSREKKESFPLTVTSAQKNPTAFYLCASRGQYNQPQHFGDGTRLSIL.

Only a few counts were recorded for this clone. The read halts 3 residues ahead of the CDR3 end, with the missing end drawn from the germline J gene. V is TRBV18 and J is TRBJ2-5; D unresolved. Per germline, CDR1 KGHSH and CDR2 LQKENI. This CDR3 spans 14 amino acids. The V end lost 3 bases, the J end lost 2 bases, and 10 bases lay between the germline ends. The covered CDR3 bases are TGTGCCAGCTCACCTACCAACAGACAAGAGACC. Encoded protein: CASSPTNRQET. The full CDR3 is CASSPTNRQETQYF.

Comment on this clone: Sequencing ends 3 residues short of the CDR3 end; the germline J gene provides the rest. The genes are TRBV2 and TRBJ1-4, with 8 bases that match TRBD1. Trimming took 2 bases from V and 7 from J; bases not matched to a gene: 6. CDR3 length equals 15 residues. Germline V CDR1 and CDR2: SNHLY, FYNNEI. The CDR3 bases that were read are TGTGCCAGCAGTGAACGCAGGGGGCCAACTGAAAAA. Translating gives CASSERRGPTEK. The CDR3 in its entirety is CASSERRGPTEKLFF.

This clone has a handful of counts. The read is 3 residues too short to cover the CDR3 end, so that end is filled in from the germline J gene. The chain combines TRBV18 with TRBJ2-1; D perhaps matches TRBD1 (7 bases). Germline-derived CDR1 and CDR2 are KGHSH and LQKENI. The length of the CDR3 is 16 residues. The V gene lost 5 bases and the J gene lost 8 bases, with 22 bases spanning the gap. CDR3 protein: CASSAVLASGGHEQFF. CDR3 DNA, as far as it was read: TGTGCCAGCTCAGCTGTTCTGGCCTCAGGGGGGCATGAG. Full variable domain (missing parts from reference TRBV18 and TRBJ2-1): NAGVMQNPRHLVRRRGQEARLRCSPMKGHSHVYWYRQLPEEGLKFMVYLQKENIIDESGMPKERFSAEFPKEGPSILRIQQVVRGDSAAYFCASSAVLASGGHEQFFGPGTRLTVL.

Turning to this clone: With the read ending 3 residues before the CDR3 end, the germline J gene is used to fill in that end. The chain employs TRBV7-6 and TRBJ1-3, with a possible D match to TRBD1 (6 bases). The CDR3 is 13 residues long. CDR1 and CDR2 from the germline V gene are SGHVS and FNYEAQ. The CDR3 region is CASSPQQGITIYF. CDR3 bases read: TGTGCCAGCAGCCCCCAACAGGGAATAACC.

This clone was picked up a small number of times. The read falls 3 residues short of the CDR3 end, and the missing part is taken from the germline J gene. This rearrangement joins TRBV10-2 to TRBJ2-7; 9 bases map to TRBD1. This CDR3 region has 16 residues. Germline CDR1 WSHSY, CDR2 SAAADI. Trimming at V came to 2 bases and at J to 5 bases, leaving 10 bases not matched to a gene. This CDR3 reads CASSEPRGTGSHEQYF. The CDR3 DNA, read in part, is TGCGCCAGCAGTGAGCCAAGGGGGACAGGGAGCCACGAG.

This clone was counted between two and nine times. The part of the CDR3 DNA that was read is TGTGCCAGCAGCTTCGCTCCAACAGGGGGAGGTGAG. The encoded protein is CASSFAPTGGGE. The CDR3 in its entirety is CASSFAPTGGGEQFF. This chain links TRBV7-9 with TRBJ2-1; 8 nucleotides match TRBD1. The read halts 3 residues ahead of the CDR3 end, with the missing end drawn from the germline J gene. The CDR3 runs 15 residues. V gave up 3 bases and J gave up 9 bases; unmatched junction bases: 10. Germline V gives CDR1 SEHNR, CDR2 FQNEAQ (reference sequence).

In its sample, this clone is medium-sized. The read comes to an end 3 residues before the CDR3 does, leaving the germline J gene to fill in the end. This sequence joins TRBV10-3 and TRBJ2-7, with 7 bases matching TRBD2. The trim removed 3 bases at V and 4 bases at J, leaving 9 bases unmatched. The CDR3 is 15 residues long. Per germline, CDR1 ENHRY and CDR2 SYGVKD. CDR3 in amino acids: CAISDFTGGGYEQYF. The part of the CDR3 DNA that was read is TGTGCCATCAGTGACTTTACGGGGGGTGGTTACGAG.

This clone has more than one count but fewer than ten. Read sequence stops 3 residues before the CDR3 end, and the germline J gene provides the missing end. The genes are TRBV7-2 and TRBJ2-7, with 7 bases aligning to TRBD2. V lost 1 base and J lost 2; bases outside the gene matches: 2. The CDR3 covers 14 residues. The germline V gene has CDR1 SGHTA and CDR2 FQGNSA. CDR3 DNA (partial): TGTGCCAGCAGCTTAGACCTAGCGGCCTACGAG. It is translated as CASSLDLAAYE. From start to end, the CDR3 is CASSLDLAAYEQYF.

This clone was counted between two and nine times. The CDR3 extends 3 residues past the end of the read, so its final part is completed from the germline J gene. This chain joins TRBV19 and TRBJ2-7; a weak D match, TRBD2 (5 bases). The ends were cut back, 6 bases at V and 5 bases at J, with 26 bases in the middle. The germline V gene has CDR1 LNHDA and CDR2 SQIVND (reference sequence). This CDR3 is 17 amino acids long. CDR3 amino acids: CASSHRGLGSKGNEQYF. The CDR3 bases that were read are TGTGCCAGTAGCCACCGCGGACTGGGATCGAAAGGGAACGAG.

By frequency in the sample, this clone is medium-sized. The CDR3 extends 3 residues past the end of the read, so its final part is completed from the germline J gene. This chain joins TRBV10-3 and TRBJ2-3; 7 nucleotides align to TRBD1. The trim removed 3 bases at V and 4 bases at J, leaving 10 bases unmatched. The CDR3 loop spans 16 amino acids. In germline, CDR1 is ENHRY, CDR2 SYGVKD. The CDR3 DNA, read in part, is TGTGCCATCAGTGACATTACAGGGGTAAGACCAGATACG. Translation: CAISDITGVRPDT. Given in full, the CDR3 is CAISDITGVRPDTQYF.

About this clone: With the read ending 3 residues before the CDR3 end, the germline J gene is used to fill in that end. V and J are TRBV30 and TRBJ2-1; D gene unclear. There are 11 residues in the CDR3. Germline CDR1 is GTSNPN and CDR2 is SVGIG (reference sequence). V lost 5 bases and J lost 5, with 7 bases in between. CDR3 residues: CAWVQNNEQFF. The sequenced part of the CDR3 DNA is TGTGCCTGGGTTCAAAACAATGAG. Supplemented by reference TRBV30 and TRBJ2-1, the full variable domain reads SQTIHQWPATLVQPVGSPLSLECTVEGTSNPNLYWYRQAAGRGLQLLFYSVGIGQISSEVPQNLSASRPQDRQFILSSKKLLLSDSGFYLCAWVQNNEQFFGPGTRLTVL.

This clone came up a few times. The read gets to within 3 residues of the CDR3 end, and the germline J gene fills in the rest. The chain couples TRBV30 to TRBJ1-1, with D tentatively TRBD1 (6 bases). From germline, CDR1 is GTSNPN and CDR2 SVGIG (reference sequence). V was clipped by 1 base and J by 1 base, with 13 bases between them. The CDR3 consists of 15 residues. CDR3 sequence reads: CAWSAPDSWNTEAFF. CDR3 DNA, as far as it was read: TGTGCCTGGAGTGCCCCGGACAGTTGGAACACTGAA.

CDR3 protein: CASSFQGRVDTQYF. The part of the CDR3 DNA that was read is TGTGCCAGCAGCTTCCAAGGCAGGGTCGATACG. The chain carries TRBV7-6 and TRBJ2-3; TRBD1 is a possible D gene (5 bases). The read ends 3 residues early relative to the CDR3; the germline J gene fills the gap. The CDR3 is 14 residues long. Trimming removed 3 bases at V and 6 bases at J, with 13 bases between. The germline CDR1 and CDR2 sequences are SGHVS and FNYEAQ.

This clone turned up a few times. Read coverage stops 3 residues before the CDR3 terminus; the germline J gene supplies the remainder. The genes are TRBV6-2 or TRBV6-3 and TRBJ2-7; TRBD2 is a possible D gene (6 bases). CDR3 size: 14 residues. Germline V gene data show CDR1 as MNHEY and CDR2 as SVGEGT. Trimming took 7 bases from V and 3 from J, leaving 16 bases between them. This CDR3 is CASMNGGSLYEQYF. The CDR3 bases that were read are TGTGCCAGCATGAACGGGGGATCCCTCTACGAG.

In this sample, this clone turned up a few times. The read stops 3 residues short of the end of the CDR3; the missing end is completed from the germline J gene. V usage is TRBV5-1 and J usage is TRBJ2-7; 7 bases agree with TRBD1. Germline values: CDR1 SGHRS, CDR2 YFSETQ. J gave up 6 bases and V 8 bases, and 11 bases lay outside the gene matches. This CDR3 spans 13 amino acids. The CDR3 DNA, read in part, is TGCGCCAGTGGGACAGAGGAGGCCTCCGAG. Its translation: CASGTEEASE. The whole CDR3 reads CASGTEEASEQYF. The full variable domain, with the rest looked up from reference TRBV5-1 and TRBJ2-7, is KAGVTQTPRYLIKTRGQQVTLSCSPISGHRSVSWYQQTPGQGLQFLFEYFSETQRNKGNFPGRFSGRQFSNSRSEMNVSTLELGDSALYLCASGTEEASEQYFGPGTRLTVT.

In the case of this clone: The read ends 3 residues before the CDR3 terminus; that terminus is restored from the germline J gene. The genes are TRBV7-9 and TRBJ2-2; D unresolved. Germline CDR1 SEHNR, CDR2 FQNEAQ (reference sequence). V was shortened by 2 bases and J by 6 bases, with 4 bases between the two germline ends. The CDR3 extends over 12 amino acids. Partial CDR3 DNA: TGTGCCAGCAGCTTATCTCCCGGGGAG. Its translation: CASSLSPGE. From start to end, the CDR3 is CASSLSPGELFF.

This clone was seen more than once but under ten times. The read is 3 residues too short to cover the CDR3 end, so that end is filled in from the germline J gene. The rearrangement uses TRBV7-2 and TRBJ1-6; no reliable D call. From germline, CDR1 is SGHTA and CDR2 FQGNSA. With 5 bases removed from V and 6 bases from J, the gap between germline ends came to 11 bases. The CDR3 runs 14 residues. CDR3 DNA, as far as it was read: TGTGCCAGCAGCCTCAGCCGGGTTAATTCACCC. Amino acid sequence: CASSLSRVNSP. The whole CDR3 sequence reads CASSLSRVNSPLHF.

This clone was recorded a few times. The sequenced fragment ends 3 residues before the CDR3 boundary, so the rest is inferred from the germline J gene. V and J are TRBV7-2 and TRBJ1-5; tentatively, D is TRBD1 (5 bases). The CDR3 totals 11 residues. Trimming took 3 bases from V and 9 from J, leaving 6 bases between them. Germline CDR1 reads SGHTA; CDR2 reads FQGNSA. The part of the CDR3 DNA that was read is TGTGCCAGCAGCTTGGGGGGGCCC. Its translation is CASSLGGP. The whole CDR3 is CASSLGGPQHF. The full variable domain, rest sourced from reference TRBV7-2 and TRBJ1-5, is GAGVSQSPSNKVTEKGKDVELRCDPISGHTALYWYRQSLGQGLEFLIYFQGNSAPDKSGLPSDRFSAERTGGSVSTLTIQRTQQEDSAVYLCASSLGGPQHFGDGTRLSIL.

The CDR3 here is CASSLNRANGYTF. CDR3 DNA, as far as it was read: TGTGCCAGCAGCTTAAACAGGGCGAATGGC. This sequence joins TRBV7-9 and TRBJ1-2, with D possibly TRBD1 on 6 matching bases. The read stops 3 residues short of the end of the CDR3; the missing end is completed from the germline J gene. The CDR3 runs to 13 residues. V was shortened by 2 bases and J by 6 bases, with 10 bases between the two germline ends. From germline, CDR1 is SEHNR and CDR2 FQNEAQ (reference sequence).

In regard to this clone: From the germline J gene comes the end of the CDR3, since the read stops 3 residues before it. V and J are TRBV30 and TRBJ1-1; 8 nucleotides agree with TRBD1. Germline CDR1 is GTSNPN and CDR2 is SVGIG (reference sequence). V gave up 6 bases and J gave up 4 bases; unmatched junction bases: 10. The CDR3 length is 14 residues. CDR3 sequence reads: CACSPLTGGTEAFF. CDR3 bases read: TGTGCCTGTTCTCCCCTCACAGGGGGCACTGAA.

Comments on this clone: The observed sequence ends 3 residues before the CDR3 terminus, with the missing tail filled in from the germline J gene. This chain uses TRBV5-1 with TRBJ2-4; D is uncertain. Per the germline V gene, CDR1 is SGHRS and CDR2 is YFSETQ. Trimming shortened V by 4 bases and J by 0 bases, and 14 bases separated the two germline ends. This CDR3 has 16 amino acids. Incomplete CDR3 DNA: TGCGCCAGCAGCCCGTCTGTCAGTCTAGCCAAAAACATT. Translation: CASSPSVSLAKNI. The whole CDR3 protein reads CASSPSVSLAKNIQYF.

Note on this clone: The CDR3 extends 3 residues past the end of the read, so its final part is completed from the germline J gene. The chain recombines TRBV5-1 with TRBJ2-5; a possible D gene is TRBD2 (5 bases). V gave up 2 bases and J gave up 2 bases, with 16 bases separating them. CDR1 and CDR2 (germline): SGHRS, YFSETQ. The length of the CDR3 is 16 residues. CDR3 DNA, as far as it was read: TGCGCCAGCAGCTTAGATGGCGGACTCATACAAGAGACC. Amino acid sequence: CASSLDGGLIQET. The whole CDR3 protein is CASSLDGGLIQETQYF.

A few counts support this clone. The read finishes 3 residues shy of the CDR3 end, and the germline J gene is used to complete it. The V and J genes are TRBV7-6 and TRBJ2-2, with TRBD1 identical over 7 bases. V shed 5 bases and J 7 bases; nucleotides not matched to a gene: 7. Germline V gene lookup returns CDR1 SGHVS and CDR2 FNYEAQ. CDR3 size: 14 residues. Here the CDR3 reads CASSPTGIGGELFF. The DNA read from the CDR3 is TGTGCCAGCAGCCCGACAGGGATTGGCGGGGAG.